Following are 27 T cell receptor beta chains from one sample sequenced in a study of T-cell reconstitution after alpha-beta-depleted transplantation in children. This sample's TCRbeta library carried unique molecular identifier barcodes. One entry per CDR3 protein, called by TCRdb with MiXCR from the PCR reads. This table holds about 610,000 distinct CDR3 sequences, more than 9% found once. The starting material was PBMCs from the stem cell graft donor, obtained from the stem cell graft. These receptors were obtained from a human donor who donated a stem cell graft to a child with acute myeloid leukemia.

The CDR3 here is CSARLVAREQFF. CDR3 DNA: TGCAGTGCTCGACTCGTTGCCAGGGAGCAGTTCTTC. The rearrangement joins TRBV20-1 to TRBJ2-1; D not resolved. The CDR3 has 12 residues. The V end was cut by 5 bases, the J end by 10 bases, with 15 bases between. Germline CDR1 is DFQATT and CDR2 is SNEGSKA (reference sequence).

In this sample, this clonotype turned up a few times. This rearrangement joins TRBV20-1 to TRBJ2-3; 11 positions match TRBD1. V trimming: 1 base; J trimming: 4 bases; junction bases outside the gene matches: 4. Germline V gene data show CDR1 as DFQATT and CDR2 as SNEGSKA (reference sequence). The CDR3 has 15 residues. DNA of the CDR3: TGCAGTGCTAGAGGTGTGGGACAGGGGGCAGATACGCAGTATTTT. Translation gives CSARGVGQGADTQYF.

In this sample, this clonotype turned up a few times. This CDR3 reads CASSIRQGRREQYF. For the CDR3, the DNA is TGCGCCAGCAGCATAAGACAGGGGAGAAGGGAGCAGTACTTC. The rearrangement uses TRBV5-1 and TRBJ2-7; the match to TRBD1 covers 8 bases. CDR3 length: 14 amino acids. Germline CDR1 and CDR2: SGHRS and YFSETQ. Trimming at V came to 4 bases and at J to 7 bases, leaving 10 bases not matched to a gene. Combining the CDR3 with reference TRBV5-1 and TRBJ2-7 gives the whole variable domain KAGVTQTPRYLIKTRGQQVTLSCSPISGHRSVSWYQQTPGQGLQFLFEYFSETQRNKGNFPGRFSGRQFSNSRSEMNVSTLELGDSALYLCASSIRQGRREQYFGPGTRLTVT.

The chain is built from TRBV5-1 and TRBJ2-7; 8 positions match TRBD2. This CDR3 spans 14 amino acids. Trimming removed 2 bases from V and 3 bases from J; junction bases left unmatched: 4. Germline CDR1 and CDR2: SGHRS and YFSETQ. DNA of the CDR3: TGCGCCAGCAGCTTAAAACTAGCGGACTACGAGCAGTACTTC. Amino acids: CASSLKLADYEQYF.

V usage is TRBV7-9 and J usage is TRBJ1-1, with D unresolved. V dropped 5 bases and J dropped 1 base, with 11 bases sitting between them. Germline-derived CDR1 and CDR2 are SEHNR and FQNEAQ (reference sequence). The CDR3 sequence is 14 residues long. CDR3 DNA: TGTGCCAGCAGCCGACACGGGGAGAACACTGAAGCTTTCTTT. Translated, it gives CASSRHGENTEAFF. Full variable domain (missing parts from reference TRBV7-9 and TRBJ1-1): DTGVSQNPRHKITKRGQNVTFRCDPISEHNRLYWYRQTLGQGPEFLTYFQNEAQLEKSRLLSDRFSAERPKGSFSTLEIQRTEQGDSAMYLCASSRHGENTEAFFGQGTRLTVV.

Turning to this clonotype: This sequence may be a read error, since a much larger clone differs from it by one base. The V gene is TRBV5-6, the J gene TRBJ2-3; possible D gene TRBD1, 5 bases. From germline, CDR1 is SGHDT and CDR2 YYEEEE. The CDR3 has 13 amino acids. CDR3 sequence reads: CASSPSSTDAQYF. CDR3 nucleotides: TGTGCCAGCAGCCCTTCCTCGACAGATGCGCAGTATTTT.

This chain links TRBV7-9 with TRBJ2-7; no clear D. Germline loops: CDR1 SEHNR, CDR2 FQNEAQ (reference sequence). CDR3 length: 14 amino acids. Trimming shortened V by 5 bases and J by 12 bases, and 23 bases separated the two germline ends. The DNA of the CDR3 is TGTGCCAGCAGCAGCCACCTCGCCCCGTCCCCAAGGTACTTC. Translating it yields CASSSHLAPSPRYF.

This clonotype was detected many times. V is TRBV10-3 and J is TRBJ2-2; D gene unclear. CDR3 length equals 13 residues. Germline CDR1 reads ENHRY; CDR2 reads SYGVKD. V gave up 5 bases and J gave up 5 bases, with 9 bases separating them. The CDR3 loop reads CAISIMGTGELFF. The CDR3 DNA follows: TGTGCCATCAGTATCATGGGGACCGGGGAGCTGTTTTTT.

There are a few counts of this clonotype. The chain has TRBV9 and TRBJ1-2, with TRBD1 matching 10 bases. There are 15 residues in the CDR3. In germline, CDR1 is SGDLS, CDR2 YYNGEE. The V gene end was trimmed by 0 bases and the J gene end by 7 bases; junction bases not matched to a gene: 6. The CDR3 loop reads CASSVASRQGAGYTF. Written as DNA, the CDR3 is TGTGCCAGCAGCGTAGCTTCCCGACAGGGGGCTGGCTACACCTTC.

Many counts were recorded for this clonotype. V usage is TRBV11-3 and J usage is TRBJ2-3, with D hard to call. The CDR3 is 12 residues long. Between the trimmed V and J ends, which lost 4 bases and 1 base, there was a span of 3 bases. Germline loops: CDR1 SGHNT, CDR2 YENEEA. The chain's CDR3 is CASSWGTDTQYF. CDR3 in DNA: TGTGCCAGCAGCTGGGGCACAGATACGCAGTATTTT.

This clonotype appeared a few times. The V gene is TRBV27, the J gene TRBJ1-5, with D perhaps TRBD1 (5 bases). Trimming shortened V by 6 bases and J by 7 bases, and 13 bases separated the two germline ends. The CDR3 runs 13 residues. Per the germline V gene, CDR1 is MNHEY and CDR2 is SMNVEV (reference sequence). In nucleotides, the CDR3 is TGTGCCAGCAGCCCTGACGGGGACCAGCCCCAGCATTTT. It encodes CASSPDGDQPQHF.

The chain links TRBV20-1 to TRBJ2-7; possibly TRBD2 for D (5 bases). The CDR3 spans 13 residues. V lost 5 bases and J lost 4, with 15 bases in between. The germline V gene has CDR1 DFQATT and CDR2 SNEGSKA (reference sequence). In DNA, the CDR3 is TGCAGTGCTCCGATCCCCGGGGTATACGAGCAGTACTTC. Translation: CSAPIPGVYEQYF.

V and J are TRBV7-9 and TRBJ2-3, with TRBD2 matching over 7 bases. The CDR3 loop spans 15 amino acids. Germline CDR1 reads SEHNR; CDR2 reads FQNEAQ (reference sequence). V shed 5 bases and J 4 bases; nucleotides not matched to a gene: 9. The CDR3 region has the DNA TGTGCCAGCAGCAGACGGCGGGAGACCGCAGATACGCAGTATTTT. Translation gives CASSRRRETADTQYF.

This clonotype has only a few counts. The chain links TRBV7-9 to TRBJ2-3; perhaps D is TRBD1 or TRBD2 (5 bases each). CDR1 SEHNR and CDR2 FQNEAQ come from the germline V gene (reference sequence). V dropped 5 bases and J dropped 4 bases, with 10 bases sitting between them. The CDR3 sequence is 13 residues long. This chain's CDR3 is CASSPQGPDTQYF. CDR3 coding DNA: TGTGCCAGCAGCCCCCAGGGACCAGATACGCAGTATTTT.

This clonotype has only a few counts. The CDR3 DNA sequence: TGCGCCAGCAGCCAAGACCCGGGACAGACCCGAAGCACAGATACGCAGTATTTT. It specifies CASSQDPGQTRSTDTQYF. This chain links TRBV4-1 with TRBJ2-3; TRBD1 agrees at 7 bases. Trimming took 0 bases from V and 0 from J; bases not matched to a gene: 9. This CDR3 is built from 18 residues. Germline-derived CDR1 and CDR2 are MGHRA and YSYEKL.

This clonotype was picked up a small number of times. The J gene is TRBJ2-3, the V gene TRBV4-3; 9 bases map to TRBD2. CDR1 LGHNA and CDR2 YSLEER come from the germline V gene. This CDR3 comprises 17 residues. V lost 1 base and J lost 4; bases outside the gene matches: 9. This chain's CDR3 is CASSQGSGTSPADTQYF. The DNA for the CDR3 is TGCGCCAGCAGCCAAGGGAGCGGGACTAGCCCCGCAGATACGCAGTATTTT.

This clonotype was observed once. A much larger clone is a single base away; this may be a read error. The chain recombines TRBV29-1 with TRBJ2-7, with TRBD1 matching 11 bases. The germline CDR1 and CDR2 sequences are SQVTM and ANQGSEA. The CDR3 consists of 12 residues. As DNA, the CDR3 is TGCAGTTCGAGGGACAGGGGGGACGAGCACTACTTC. This translates into CSSRDRGDEHYF.

This clonotype was observed at least ten times. For the CDR3, the DNA is TGCAGCGTTGCTGAAGCTTTCTTT. It is translated as CSVAEAFF. This chain connects TRBV29-1 to TRBJ1-1; D not resolved. Germline loops: CDR1 SQVTM, CDR2 ANQGSEA. Trimming left V 4 bases short and J 6 bases short, with 0 bases between. The CDR3 runs to 8 residues. The entire variable domain, with the rest obtained from reference TRBV29-1 and TRBJ1-1, is as follows: SAVISQKPSRDICQRGTSLTIQCQVDSQVTMMFWYRQQPGQSLTLIATANQGSEATYESGFVIDKFPISRPNLTFSTLTVSNMSPEDSSIYLCSVAEAFFGQGTRLTVV.

This clonotype was observed a few times. The chain employs TRBV27 and TRBJ2-3, with D possibly TRBD2 on 5 matching bases. CDR1 and CDR2 (germline): MNHEY, SMNVEV (reference sequence). V was shortened by 9 bases and J by 6 bases, with 19 bases between the two germline ends. The CDR3 runs 14 residues. The CDR3 DNA follows: TGTGCCAGTATGGCTGAGGTTGGGGAGGATACGCAGTATTTT. Protein product: CASMAEVGEDTQYF.

Comments on this clonotype: The CDR3 end shows no conserved phenylalanine or tryptophan, and so a read error is likely. The chain couples TRBV4-2 to TRBJ1-4; 12 nucleotides line up with TRBD1. Per germline, CDR1 LGHNA and CDR2 YNFKEQ. The CDR3 contains 17 residues. V was pared by 1 base and J by 8 bases, with 8 bases of the junction left unmatched. The CDR3 nucleotides are TGTGCCAGCAGCCAAGCGGGACAGGGGGCCCAAGACGAAAAACTGTTTATT. Translating gives CASSQAGQGAQDEKLFI.

The V gene is TRBV18, the J gene TRBJ2-1; possibly TRBD1 for D (5 bases). Germline CDR1 is KGHSH and CDR2 is LQKENI. This CDR3 has 14 amino acids. V was shortened by 3 bases and J by 5 bases, with 11 bases between the two germline ends. As DNA, the CDR3 is TGTGCCAGCTCACCGGTACAGGTCAACAATGAGCAGTTCTTC. Protein product: CASSPVQVNNEQFF.

This clonotype was detected a few times. The chain employs TRBV3-1 and TRBJ2-1; tentatively, D is TRBD2 (6 bases). V lost 4 bases, J lost 0 bases, and 22 bases lay in between. Germline V CDR1 and CDR2: LGHDT, YNNKEL (reference sequence). This CDR3 has 19 residues. The CDR3 sequence: CASSPRQAGRSLSYNEQFF. The DNA for the CDR3 is TGTGCCAGCAGCCCCAGGCAGGCGGGACGGTCCCTCTCCTACAATGAGCAGTTCTTC.

The chain has TRBV20-1 and TRBJ2-2; a weak D match, TRBD1 (5 bases). From germline, CDR1 is DFQATT and CDR2 SNEGSKA (reference sequence). V was shortened by 3 bases and J by 7 bases, with 9 bases between the two germline ends. The CDR3 length is 12 residues. CDR3: CSARKGNGELFF. In DNA, the CDR3 is TGCAGTGCTAGGAAGGGGAACGGGGAGCTGTTTTTT.

CDR3 amino acids: CASSLNSGQGPYNEQFF. CDR3 DNA: TGTGCCAGCAGCTTGAATAGTGGACAGGGCCCCTACAATGAGCAGTTCTTC. V is TRBV5-4 and J is TRBJ2-1; 8 nucleotides align to TRBD1. This CDR3 has 17 amino acids. V lost 1 base to trimming and J lost 2 bases; unmatched junction nucleotides: 8. Germline CDR1 and CDR2: SGHNT and YYREEE (reference sequence).

The rearrangement joins TRBV28 to TRBJ2-6, with 7 nucleotides matching TRBD1. The germline CDR1 and CDR2 sequences are MDHEN and SYDVKM. V gave up 4 bases and J gave up 0 bases; unmatched junction bases: 3. CDR3 length: 16 amino acids. The CDR3 loop reads CASSSRDSSGANVLTF. CDR3 sequence (DNA): TGTGCCAGCAGTTCCCGGGACAGCTCTGGGGCCAACGTCCTGACTTTC.

The rearrangement joins TRBV6-1 to TRBJ1-2, with a tentative D call TRBD1 (5 bases). This CDR3 is built from 14 residues. Germline V gene data show CDR1 as MNHNS and CDR2 as SASEGT. V lost 10 bases and J lost 8, with 23 bases in between. DNA for the CDR3: TGTGCCATACGGGGAAAGGGGAACCTTCGCGGCTACACCTTC. Protein product: CAIRGKGNLRGYTF.

The chain joins TRBV5-1 to TRBJ1-6, with 8 bases identical to TRBD1. In germline, CDR1 is SGHRS, CDR2 YFSETQ. This CDR3 contains 14 residues. The V and J ends lost 4 bases and 5 bases, in that order; junction bases with no gene match: 2. The CDR3 DNA follows: TGCGCCAGCAGCGTGACAGGGGATAATTCACCCCTCCACTTT. Translating it yields CASSVTGDNSPLHF.